One sample yielded the 19 T cell receptor beta chains listed below, sequenced in a study of blood T cell repertoires in COVID-19. Method: immunoSEQ multiplex PCR; TCRdb's copy keeps in-frame clones and lacks some. This table holds 90,000 to 100,000 clones, approximately 86% found once. The material sequenced was peripheral blood. These receptors originate from an elderly man with acute or convalescent COVID-19.

CDR3 DNA sequence: TGTGCCAGCAGCCCGGGTTACGGTGGAAACACCATATATTTT. This gives the protein CASSPGYGGNTIYF. The chain carries TRBV3-1 (or the pseudogene TRBV3-2) and TRBJ1-3; D call uncertain. The V gene lost 4 bases and the J gene lost 3 bases, with 10 bases spanning the gap. CDR1 is LGHDT and CDR2 is YNNKEL in the germline V gene (reference sequence). This CDR3 contains 14 residues.

This clone was seen more than once but under ten times. The CDR3 here is CSVDLVGQGGEQYF. CDR3 bases: TGCAGCGTTGATCTCGTGGGACAGGGAGGCGAGCAGTACTTC. The V gene is TRBV29-1, the J gene TRBJ2-7; 9 bases line up with TRBD1. The CDR3 sequence is 14 residues long. Germline CDR1 and CDR2: SQVTM and ANQGSEA. The ends lost 3 bases at V and 6 bases at J; junction bases unmatched: 9.

This chain links TRBV5-4 with TRBJ2-3, with TRBD2 matching 7 bases. The CDR3 runs 16 residues. Germline CDR1 reads SGHNT; CDR2 reads YYREEE (reference sequence). The V and J ends lost 7 bases and 0 bases, in that order; junction bases with no gene match: 11. In DNA, the CDR3 is TGTGCCAGCTCCTTTAATGGGGGGGGGAGCACAGATACGCAGTATTTT. This sequence encodes CASSFNGGGSTDTQYF.

The chain joins TRBV9 to TRBJ2-5; D perhaps matches TRBD2 (6 bases). The V and J ends lost 4 bases and 3 bases respectively, with 10 bases between them. Germline lookup yields CDR1 SGDLS and CDR2 YYNGEE. The CDR3 is 13 amino acids. The CDR3 loop is CASSLGGEETQYF. The CDR3 DNA follows: TGTGCCAGCAGCCTGGGGGGAGAAGAGACCCAGTACTTC.

V and J are TRBV10-3 and TRBJ2-7, with a possible D match to TRBD1 (6 bases). The CDR3 extends over 14 amino acids. The germline V gene encodes CDR1 ENHRY and CDR2 SYGVKD. V lost 2 bases and J 0 bases, leaving 8 bases between the germline ends. CDR3 amino acids: CAISEIRGSYEQYF. CDR3 nucleotides: TGTGCCATCAGTGAGATCAGGGGCTCCTACGAGCAGTACTTC.

This clone showed up just once. The V and J genes are TRBV5-6 and TRBJ1-4; 11 bases are shared with TRBD1. This CDR3 region has 15 residues. The junction had 1 base not matched to a gene; V was cut back by 0 bases and J by 6 bases. CDR1 and CDR2 (germline): SGHDT, YYEEEE. The CDR3 reads CASSLGTGGYEKLFF. The CDR3 nucleotides are TGTGCCAGCAGCTTGGGGACAGGGGGCTATGAAAAACTGTTTTTT.

The J gene is TRBJ1-1, the V gene TRBV5-1; tentative D call: TRBD1 (6 bases). V lost 7 bases and J 5 bases, leaving 12 bases between the germline ends. The germline gives CDR1 SGHRS, CDR2 YFSETQ. CDR3 length equals 12 residues. The CDR3 region has the DNA TGCGCCAGCCGTATAGGACAGACTGAAGCTTTCTTT. This sequence encodes CASRIGQTEAFF.

This sequence joins TRBV18 and TRBJ2-7, with 7 nucleotides matching TRBD2. Germline CDR1 reads KGHSH; CDR2 reads LQKENI. The ends lost 3 bases at V and 2 bases at J; junction bases unmatched: 7. The CDR3 contains 15 residues. The CDR3 DNA reads TGTGCCAGCTCACCTATACGGGGGGACCCCTACGAGCAGTACTTC. Translating it yields CASSPIRGDPYEQYF.

The rearrangement uses TRBV24-1 and TRBJ2-5; 8 bases line up with TRBD2. There are 15 residues in the CDR3. Losses at the gene ends were 5 bases for V and 2 bases for J; bases not matched to a gene: 6. Germline values: CDR1 KGHDR, CDR2 SFDVKD. CDR3 residues: CATSVSREGQETQYF. The CDR3 region has the DNA TGTGCCACCAGTGTAAGTCGGGAGGGACAAGAGACCCAGTACTTC.

This clone was recorded only once. The chain carries TRBV9 and TRBJ2-1, with D unresolved. The V gene lost 2 bases and the J gene lost 0 bases, with 6 bases spanning the gap. CDR1 SGDLS and CDR2 YYNGEE come from the germline V gene. The length of the CDR3 is 14 residues. The CDR3 loop reads CASSVASSYNEQFF. The CDR3 nucleotides are TGTGCCAGCAGCGTTGCTAGCTCCTACAATGAGCAGTTCTTC.

V usage is TRBV4-2 and J usage is TRBJ1-6; tentatively, D is TRBD1 (6 bases). Per the germline V gene, CDR1 is LGHNA and CDR2 is YNFKEQ. The V and J ends lost 4 bases and 5 bases respectively, with 21 bases between them. The CDR3 contains 18 residues. CDR3 loop: CASSPHPWDNVDNSPLHF. The DNA of the CDR3 is TGTGCCAGCAGCCCTCACCCCTGGGACAACGTGGATAATTCACCCCTCCACTTT.

The chain carries TRBV21-1 and TRBJ2-1; the D segment call TRBD2 is taken from the table without a DNA check. TRBV21-1 is a pseudogene. This CDR3 contains 16 residues. The CDR3 DNA follows: TGTGCCAGCAGCAAAGAAAGATCGTCGAAGCGAAATGAGCAGTTCTTC. Its protein is CASSKERSSKRNEQFF.

The genes are TRBV7-2 and TRBJ2-7; TRBD1 agrees at 7 bases. Germline trimming cut 0 bases from V and 2 bases from J; bases unmatched to any gene: 7. CDR1 is SGHTA and CDR2 is FQGNSA in the germline V gene. This CDR3 has 16 amino acids. The CDR3 DNA follows: TGTGCCAGCAGCTTAGCTGGCAGGGGGTTCACCTACGAGCAGTACTTC. Translating it yields CASSLAGRGFTYEQYF.

The gene calls are TRBV10-3 and TRBJ2-5; 13 bases align to TRBD2. Losses at the gene ends were 10 bases for V and 4 bases for J; bases not matched to a gene: 6. This CDR3 contains 14 residues. CDR1 and CDR2 (germline): ENHRY, SYGVKD. For the CDR3, the DNA is TGTGCCAGTACTAGCGGGAGGGCCCCAGAGACCCAGTACTTC. Translated: CASTSGRAPETQYF.

The rearrangement uses TRBV7-2 and TRBJ2-7; TRBD1 matches 9 bases. Germline V CDR1 and CDR2: SGHTA, FQGNSA. The length of the CDR3 is 14 residues. Losses at the gene ends were 6 bases for V and 7 bases for J; bases not matched to a gene: 10. CDR3 in amino acids: CASRPGQGNGEQYF. The DNA of the CDR3 is TGTGCCAGCAGACCGGGACAGGGCAATGGGGAGCAGTACTTC.

V usage is TRBV5-6 and J usage is TRBJ2-3; 9 bases fit TRBD2. The CDR3 extends over 16 amino acids. Germline V gene data show CDR1 as SGHDT and CDR2 as YYEEEE. V lost 0 bases and J lost 2; bases outside the gene matches: 4. The DNA of the CDR3 is TGTGCCAGCAGCTTGGAGGGCGGGAGGGCCACAGATACGCAGTATTTT. Protein sequence: CASSLEGGRATDTQYF.

The rearrangement links TRBV6-2 or TRBV6-3 to TRBJ2-3, with 11 bases matching TRBD2. The ends lost 6 bases at V and 5 bases at J; junction bases unmatched: 10. The germline gives CDR1 MNHEY, CDR2 SVGEGT. The CDR3 consists of 16 residues. CDR3 residues: CASSPLPGLAVDTQYF. DNA for the CDR3: TGTGCCAGCAGCCCCTTACCGGGACTAGCGGTAGATACGCAGTATTTT.

V gene TRBV2 combines with J gene TRBJ1-1; D unclear. This CDR3 spans 14 amino acids. Germline CDR1 and CDR2: SNHLY and FYNNEI. Trimming left V 7 bases short and J 0 bases short, with 12 bases between. The CDR3 sequence: CASMGGYLNTEAFF. DNA of the CDR3: TGTGCCAGCATGGGAGGCTACCTGAACACTGAAGCTTTCTTT.

This sequence joins TRBV18 and TRBJ1-1, with 11 bases identical to TRBD1. Germline V gene lookup returns CDR1 KGHSH and CDR2 LQKENI. The CDR3 is 16 amino acids. Trimming at V came to 3 bases and at J to 4 bases, leaving 7 bases not matched to a gene. CDR3 in amino acids: CASSPMRGTGGTEAFF. CDR3 DNA: TGTGCCAGCTCACCCATGCGTGGGACAGGGGGCACTGAAGCTTTCTTT.